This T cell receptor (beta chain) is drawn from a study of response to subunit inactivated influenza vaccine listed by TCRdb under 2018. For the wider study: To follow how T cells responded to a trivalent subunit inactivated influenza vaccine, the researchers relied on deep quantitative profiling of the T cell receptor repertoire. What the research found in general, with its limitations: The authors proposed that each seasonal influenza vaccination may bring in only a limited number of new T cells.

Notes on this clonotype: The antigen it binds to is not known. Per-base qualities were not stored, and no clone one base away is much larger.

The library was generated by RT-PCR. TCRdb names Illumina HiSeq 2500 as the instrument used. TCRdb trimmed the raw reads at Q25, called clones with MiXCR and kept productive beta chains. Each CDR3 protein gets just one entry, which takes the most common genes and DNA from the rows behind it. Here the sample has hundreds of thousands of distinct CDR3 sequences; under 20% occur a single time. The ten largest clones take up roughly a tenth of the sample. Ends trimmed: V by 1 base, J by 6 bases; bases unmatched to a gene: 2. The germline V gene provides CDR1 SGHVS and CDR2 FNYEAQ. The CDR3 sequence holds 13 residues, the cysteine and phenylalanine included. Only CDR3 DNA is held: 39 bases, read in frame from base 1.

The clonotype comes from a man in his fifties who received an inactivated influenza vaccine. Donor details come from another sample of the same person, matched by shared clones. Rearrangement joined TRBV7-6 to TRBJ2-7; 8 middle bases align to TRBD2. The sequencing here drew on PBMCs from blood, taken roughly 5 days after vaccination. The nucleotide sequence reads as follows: TGTGCCAGCAGCTTAGGGACTAGCTCCGAGCAGTACTTC. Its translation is CASSLGTSSEQYF. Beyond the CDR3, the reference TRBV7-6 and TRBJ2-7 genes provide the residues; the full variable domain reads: GAGVSQSPRYKVTKRGQDVALRCDPISGHVSLYWYRQALGQGPEFLTYFNYEAQQDKSGLPNDRFSAERPEGSISTLTIQRTEQRDSAMYRCASSLGTSSEQYFGPGTRLTVT.